This entry concerns a single T cell receptor beta chain. This specimen belongs to a study of control samples from healthy donors and cancer patients. The repertoire was sequenced with immunoSEQ multiplex PCR; TCRdb's copy has only in-frame clones and lacks some. The sample carries about 42,000 clones, 83% recorded once. Trimming cost V 2 bases and J 0 bases, with 14 bases left between them. The germline CDR1 and CDR2 sequences are SGHTA and FQGNSA. The CDR3 is made up of 16 amino acids. The chain employs TRBV7-2 and TRBJ2-7; D is possibly TRBD2 (6 bases). The origin of this receptor is a man in his 60s in good health. The sequenced material came from blood. This CDR3 is CASSLSDAGSSYEQYF. The CDR3 DNA reads as TGTGCCAGCAGCTTAAGCGACGCGGGAAGCTCCTACGAGCAGTACTTC. The whole variable domain, remainder taken from reference TRBV7-2 and TRBJ2-7, is GAGVSQSPSNKVTEKGKDVELRCDPISGHTALYWYRQSLGQGLEFLIYFQGNSAPDKSGLPSDRFSAERTGGSVSTLTIQRTQQEDSAVYLCASSLSDAGSSYEQYFGPGTRLTVT.